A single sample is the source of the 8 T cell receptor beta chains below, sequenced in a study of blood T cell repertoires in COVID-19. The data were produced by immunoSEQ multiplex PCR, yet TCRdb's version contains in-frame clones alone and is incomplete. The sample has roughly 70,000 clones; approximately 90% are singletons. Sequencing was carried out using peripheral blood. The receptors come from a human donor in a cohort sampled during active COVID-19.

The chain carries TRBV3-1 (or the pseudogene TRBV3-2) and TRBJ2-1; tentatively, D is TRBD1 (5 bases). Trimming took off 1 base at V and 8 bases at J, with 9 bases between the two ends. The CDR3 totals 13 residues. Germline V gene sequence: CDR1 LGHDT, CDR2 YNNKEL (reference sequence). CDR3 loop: CASSQGGRDEQFF. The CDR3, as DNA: TGTGCCAGCAGCCAAGGTGGCAGGGATGAGCAGTTCTTC.

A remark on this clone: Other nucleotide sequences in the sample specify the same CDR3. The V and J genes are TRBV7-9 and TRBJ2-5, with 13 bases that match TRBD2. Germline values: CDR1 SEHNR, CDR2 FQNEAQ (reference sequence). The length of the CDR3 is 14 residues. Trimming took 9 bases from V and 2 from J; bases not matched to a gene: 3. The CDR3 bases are TGTGCCAGTTCACTAGCGGGAGGGCAAGAGACCCAGTACTTC. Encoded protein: CASSLAGGQETQYF.

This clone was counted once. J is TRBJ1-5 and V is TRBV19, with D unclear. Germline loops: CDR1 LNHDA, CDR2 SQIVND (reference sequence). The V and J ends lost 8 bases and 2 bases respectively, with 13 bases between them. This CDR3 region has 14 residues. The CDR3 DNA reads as TGTGCCAGTGATACGGGTGATGGCAATCAGCCCCAGCATTTT. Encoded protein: CASDTGDGNQPQHF. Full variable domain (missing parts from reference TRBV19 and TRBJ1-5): DGGITQSPKYLFRKEGQNVTLSCEQNLNHDAMYWYRQDPGQGLRLIYYSQIVNDFQKGDIAEGYSVSREKKESFPLTVTSAQKNPTAFYLCASDTGDGNQPQHFGDGTRLSIL.

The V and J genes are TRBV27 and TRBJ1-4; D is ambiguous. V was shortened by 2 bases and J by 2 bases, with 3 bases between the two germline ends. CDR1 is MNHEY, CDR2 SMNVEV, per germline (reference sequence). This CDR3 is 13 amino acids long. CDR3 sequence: CASSLLTNEKLFF. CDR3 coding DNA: TGTGCCAGCAGTTTACTCACTAATGAAAAACTGTTTTTT. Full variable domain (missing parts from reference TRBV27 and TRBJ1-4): EAQVTQNPRYLITVTGKKLTVTCSQNMNHEYMSWYRQDPGLGLRQIYYSMNVEVTDKGDVPEGYKVSRKEKRNFPLILESPSPNQTSLYFCASSLLTNEKLFFGSGTQLSVL.

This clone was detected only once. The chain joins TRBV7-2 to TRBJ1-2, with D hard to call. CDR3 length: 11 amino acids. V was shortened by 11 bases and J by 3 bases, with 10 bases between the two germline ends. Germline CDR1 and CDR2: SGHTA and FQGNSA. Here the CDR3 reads CAAGADYGYTF. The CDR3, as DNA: TGTGCCGCGGGAGCGGACTATGGCTACACCTTC.

CDR3 bases: TGTGCCATCAGTGAGGGCAGAACCTACGAGCAGTACTTC. This codes for CAISEGRTYEQYF. The chain recombines TRBV10-3 with TRBJ2-7; no definite D call. CDR1 and CDR2 from the germline V gene are ENHRY and SYGVKD. This CDR3 has 13 amino acids. The germline V and J ends were trimmed by 2 bases and 2 bases, with 7 bases remaining between them.

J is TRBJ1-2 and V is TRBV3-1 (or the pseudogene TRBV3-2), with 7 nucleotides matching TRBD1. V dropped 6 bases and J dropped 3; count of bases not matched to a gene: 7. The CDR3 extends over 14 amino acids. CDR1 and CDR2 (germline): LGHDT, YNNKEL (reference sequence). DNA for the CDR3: TGTGCCAGCAGAAAGCAGGGGGATTACTATGGCTACACCTTC. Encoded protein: CASRKQGDYYGYTF.

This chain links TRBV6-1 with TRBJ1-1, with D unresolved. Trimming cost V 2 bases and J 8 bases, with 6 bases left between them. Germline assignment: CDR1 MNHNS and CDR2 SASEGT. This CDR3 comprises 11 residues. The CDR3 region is CASSEKREAFF. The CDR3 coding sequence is TGTGCCAGCAGTGAAAAGCGGGAAGCTTTCTTT.